The 6 T cell receptor beta chains listed next were all sequenced from one sample in a study of vaccination effects on CD4 cells after COVID-19. Prior to sequencing, the ViraFEST assay stimulated PBMC with viral peptide pools, which expanded the antigen-specific CD4+ T cells. Once cultured for 9 to 11 days, the cells underwent separation to obtain CD4+ T cells. Testing of the vaccine recipients showed negative nucleocapsid antibodies and no prior SARS-CoV-2 infection. These TCRs' antigens remain unknown. Clones were read by immunoSEQ multiplex PCR, and TCRdb kept only the in-frame ones, dropping some. The sample holds about 73,000 clones, around 78% seen once. The sample consisted of CD4+ T cells from PBMCs cultured with SARS-CoV-2 spike peptides, taken before COVID-19 vaccination. The source is a human donor who received a COVID-19 vaccine.

This chain uses TRBV24-1 with TRBJ2-5; D unclear. The CDR3 loop spans 13 amino acids. Germline CDR1 KGHDR, CDR2 SFDVKD. Trimming shortened V by 7 bases and J by 5 bases, and 13 bases separated the two germline ends. The CDR3 spells CATRSRVGETQYF. CDR3 DNA: TGTGCCACCAGAAGCCGGGTCGGTGAGACCCAGTACTTC.

The V call is TRBV5-1, the J call TRBJ2-7; D is unresolved. The germline V gene has CDR1 SGHRS and CDR2 YFSETQ. V was cut by 7 bases and J by 2 bases, with 4 bases left in between. CDR3 size: 10 residues. As DNA, the CDR3 is TGCGCCAGCGGCACCTACGAGCAGTACGTC. It yields the protein CASGTYEQYV.

In this sample, this clone turned up once. The chain recombines TRBV6-5 with TRBJ1-5, with D maybe TRBD1 (5 bases). CDR1 and CDR2 (germline): MNHEY, SVGAGI. This CDR3 is 12 amino acids long. Trimming cost V 8 bases and J 7 bases, with 12 bases left between them. The CDR3 region is CASSGINQPQHF. The CDR3 region has the DNA TGTGCCAGCTCAGGGATTAACCAGCCCCAGCATTTT.

This chain connects TRBV18 to TRBJ2-2, with TRBD2 as a possible D gene (6 bases). V gave up 3 bases and J gave up 0 bases, with 8 bases separating them. CDR1 KGHSH and CDR2 LQKENI come from the germline V gene. This CDR3 spans 15 amino acids. The CDR3 nucleotides are TGTGCCAGCTCACCCGGGACTCCGAACACCGGGGAGCTGTTTTTT. It specifies CASSPGTPNTGELFF. Full variable domain (outside the CDR3, taken from reference TRBV18 and TRBJ2-2): NAGVMQNPRHLVRRRGQEARLRCSPMKGHSHVYWYRQLPEEGLKFMVYLQKENIIDESGMPKERFSAEFPKEGPSILRIQQVVRGDSAAYFCASSPGTPNTGELFFGEGSRLTVL.

This clone was observed once. The V call is TRBV6-6, the J call TRBJ2-2; no clear D gene. Germline V lookup: CDR1 MNHNY, CDR2 SVGAGI (reference sequence). This CDR3 spans 13 amino acids. The germline V and J ends were trimmed by 2 bases and 4 bases, with 5 bases remaining between them. DNA of the CDR3: TGTGCCAGCAGTTACGGTCTCACCGGGGAGCTGTTTTTT. Its translation: CASSYGLTGELFF.

The chain recombines TRBV5-1 with TRBJ1-2, with D unclear. V lost 4 bases and J 4 bases, leaving 11 bases between the germline ends. The CDR3 covers 13 residues. Looked up from germline, CDR1 is SGHRS and CDR2 is YFSETQ. The CDR3 bases are TGCGCCAGCAGCCTGGACGGACCCTATGGCTACACCTTC. It yields the protein CASSLDGPYGYTF.